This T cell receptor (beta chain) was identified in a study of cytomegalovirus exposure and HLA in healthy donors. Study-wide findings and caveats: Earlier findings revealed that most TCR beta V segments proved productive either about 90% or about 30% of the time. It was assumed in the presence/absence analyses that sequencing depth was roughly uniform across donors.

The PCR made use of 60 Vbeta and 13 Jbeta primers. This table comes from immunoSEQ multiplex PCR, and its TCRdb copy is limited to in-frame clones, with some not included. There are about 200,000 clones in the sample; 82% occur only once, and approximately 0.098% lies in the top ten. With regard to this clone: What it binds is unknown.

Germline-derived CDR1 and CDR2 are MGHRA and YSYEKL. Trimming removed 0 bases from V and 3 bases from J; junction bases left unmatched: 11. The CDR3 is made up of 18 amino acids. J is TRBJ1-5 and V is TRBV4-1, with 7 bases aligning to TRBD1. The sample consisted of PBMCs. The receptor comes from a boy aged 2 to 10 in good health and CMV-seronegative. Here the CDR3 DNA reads TGCGCCAGCAGCCAAGACGGGGGACAGACCCATTTCAATCAGCCCCAGCATTTT. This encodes CASSQDGGQTHFNQPQHF.